The entry below describes one T cell receptor beta chain. The antigen is unknown. A constant-region primer primed TCR beta cDNA synthesis from 500 ng of total RNA. Three nested multiplex PCR rounds, a slightly modified ARM-PCR method, built the TCR beta libraries. Running approximately 10 cycles apiece, the first two PCR rounds relied on TRBV1-TRBV30 forward primers together with a C-beta reverse primer. TCRdb analysed the multiplex PCR reads with MiXCR anew, one entry per CDR3 protein. The sample contains 25,000 or so distinct CDR3 sequences, roughly 80% of which appear only once. The data originate from a study of tumor-infiltrating lymphocytes in primary liver carcinoma. The CDR3 loop spans 15 amino acids. Study findings and constraints: Merely some 7.5-25% of top clones spanned all five tumor regions.

The roughly 19-32 mg bulk tissue piece was not sorted before simultaneous RNA and DNA extraction. The source of this sequence is a woman aged 30 to 39 with primary liver carcinoma and hepatitis B virus infection. This chain joins TRBV12-3 or TRBV12-4 and TRBJ2-3; D not resolved. The sequencing sample was made of liver tumor tissue from sampling region 5. Sample subset: tumor region T5, tumor centre. DNA for the CDR3: TGTGCTAACAGTTTTCCCCCTCCCAGCACAGATACGCAGTATTTT. It yields the protein CANSFPPPSTDTQYF.